A selection of T cell receptor beta chains follows, all from one sample in a study of OX40 agonist ivuxolimab in advanced cancers. The table came from immunoSEQ multiplex PCR; TCRdb's copy has only in-frame clones and leaves some out. The data show under 20,000 clones, 86% seen once. The sample here was CD4+ or CD8+ T cells sorted from blood, taken in a trial of the OX40 agonist ivuxolimab. The source is an adult with an advanced solid tumor such as melanoma, head and neck, liver or kidney cancer. The CDR3 runs from the conserved cysteine through the conserved F or W. The order of the fields is V gene, clone size, D gene, J gene, CDR3 DNA, CDR3 protein. D genes are given only for firm matches. The listing skips clone size in some rows; elsewhere it reads once, few, many or a size class.

TRBV19,NA,TRBD1,TRBJ1-4,TGTGCCAGTAAGGACAGGGGTGAAACTAATGAAAAACTGTTTTTT,CASKDRGETNEKLFF
TRBV13,NA,TRBD1,TRBJ1-3,TGTGCCAGCAGCTCGACAGGGCTCTCTGGAAACACCATATATTTT,CASSSTGLSGNTIYF
TRBV5-5,NA,NA,TRBJ1-1,TGTGCCAGCAGCCCGGGACATCCGAACACTGAAGCTTTCTTT,CASSPGHPNTEAFF
TRBV5-5,NA,NA,TRBJ1-1,TGTGCCAGCAGCTTTCTCAGGCTGAACACTGAAGCTTTCTTT,CASSFLRLNTEAFF
TRBV28,NA,NA,TRBJ1-2,TGTGCCAGCAGTTTAACAGGGTTACACTATGGCTACACCTTC,CASSLTGLHYGYTF
TRBV7-2,once,TRBD1,TRBJ2-7,TGTGCCAGCAGCCCCGGGACAGGGGGTGGCTACGAGCAGTACTTC,CASSPGTGGGYEQYF
TRBV29-1,NA,NA,TRBJ1-2,TGCAGCGTTGAAGGGTCGTGGACAAAATTCTATGGCTACACCTTC,CSVEGSWTKFYGYTF
TRBV7-2,NA,NA,TRBJ1-5,TGTGCCAGCAGCCCCTCGGCCCTTTATAGCAATCAGCCCCAGCATTTT,CASSPSALYSNQPQHF
TRBV27,NA,NA,TRBJ2-7,TGTGCCAGCAGTTTATCGAGAGGCACTCTAACCTACGAGCAGTACTTC,CASSLSRGTLTYEQYF
TRBV7-8,NA,NA,TRBJ1-1,TGTGCCAGCAGTAGGCGGACTGAAGCTTTCTTT,CASSRRTEAFF
TRBV6-6,few,TRBD1,TRBJ2-1,TGTGCCAGCAGTTACTCGGACAGGGCGGATGAGCAGTTCTTC,CASSYSDRADEQFF
TRBV12-5,NA,NA,TRBJ1-5,TGTGCTAGTGGTTTGAGGGGCTATAGCAATCAGCCCCAGCATTTT,CASGLRGYSNQPQHF
TRBV5-1,NA,NA,TRBJ1-5,TGCGCCAGCAGCTTGGCGGGTAGCAATCAGCCCCAGCATTTT,CASSLAGSNQPQHF
TRBV5-4,NA,TRBD2,TRBJ2-2,TGTGCCAGCAGCCCCCGAGTTAGCGGGAGTGCCGGGGAGCTGTTTTTT,CASSPRVSGSAGELFF
TRBV7-9,once,TRBD2,TRBJ2-1,TGTGCCAGCAGCTCGGGGACTAGCGGGGCCTACAATGAGCAGTTCTTC,CASSSGTSGAYNEQFF
TRBV6-1,NA,NA,TRBJ2-3,TGTGCCAGCAGTGAAGGAACAGGGTCATTACTAGATACGCAGTATTTT,CASSEGTGSLLDTQYF
TRBV12-5,NA,TRBD1,TRBJ2-1,TGTGCTAGTGGTTTGGTACGTACGGGACAGGGGGCGTGGAATGAGCAGTTCTTC,CASGLVRTGQGAWNEQFF
TRBV11-3,NA,NA,TRBJ2-1,TGTGCCAGCAGCCCCCTGGGGGCCCTCAATGAGCAGTTCTTC,CASSPLGALNEQFF
TRBV25-1,NA,NA,TRBJ1-2,TGTGCCAGCAGTGACAGCGCAAGCTATGGCTACACCTTC,CASSDSASYGYTF
TRBV2,NA,NA,TRBJ2-7,TGTGCCAGCAGTGCGCCCCGGGACCTCCGGGGCGACGAGCAGTACTTC,CASSAPRDLRGDEQYF
TRBV7-9,NA,NA,TRBJ1-1,TGTTTCTCCAACTACACTGAAGCTTTCTTT,CFSNYTEAFF
TRBV5-1,few,TRBD2,TRBJ2-2,TGCGCCAGCGCTGGTCTCGGGGGGGCTAGAGCGAACACCGGGGAGCTGTTTTTT,CASAGLGGARANTGELFF
TRBV6-6,NA,NA,TRBJ1-2,TGTGCCAGCACCCACGGTCCATTTTATGGCTACACCTTC,CASTHGPFYGYTF
TRBV9,NA,NA,TRBJ2-1,TGTGCCAGCAGCAGCCGGGACGGGGTTTACAATGAGCAGTTCTTC,CASSSRDGVYNEQFF
TRBV2,NA,TRBD1,TRBJ1-5,TGTGCCAGCAGTCAGGGGGAGCCCCAGCATTTT,CASSQGEPQHF
TRBV4-1,NA,NA,TRBJ2-5,TGCGCCAGCAGCCAAGAAGGCGGGGTGGGAGAGACCCAGTACTTC,CASSQEGGVGETQYF
TRBV11-1,once,NA,TRBJ2-5,TGTGCCAGCAGCTTAGCGGGCAGGGGGAGGCGGGAGACCCAGTACTTC,CASSLAGRGRRETQYF
TRBV7-9,NA,TRBD2,TRBJ2-5,TGTGCCAGCAGCTTAGAATCTAGCGGGGGCCCCCGCCAAGAGACCCAGTACTTC,CASSLESSGGPRQETQYF
TRBV19,once,TRBD2,TRBJ2-1,TGTGCCAGTATTCCGACTAGCGGGGGGGCGGGTGAGCAGTTCTTC,CASIPTSGGAGEQFF
TRBV19,once,TRBD1,TRBJ1-4,TGTGCCAGTAGTATCGGGCAGGGGGCAACTAATGAAAAACTGTTTTTT,CASSIGQGATNEKLFF
TRBV19,NA,NA,TRBJ2-1,TGTGCCAGTAGTATAGCCGGCAGGGTGGGAAATGAGCAGTTCTTC,CASSIAGRVGNEQFF
TRBV6-1,NA,TRBD1,TRBJ2-7,TGTGCCAGCAGTGATGTGGGACAGGGGTTCGACGAGCAGTACTTC,CASSDVGQGFDEQYF
TRBV7-1,once,NA,TRBJ2-1,TGTGCCAGCAGCTTAGAAGGTTCTTCGGTCTATGAGCAGTTCTTC,CASSLEGSSVYEQFF
TRBV7-9,NA,NA,TRBJ2-7,TGTGCCAGCAGCTTAGCCCCTGCGGGACACGTCTACGAGCAGTACTTC,CASSLAPAGHVYEQYF
TRBV27,NA,NA,TRBJ2-7,TGTGCCAGCAGTTTAAAGGGCGTTTACGAGCAGTACTTC,CASSLKGVYEQYF
TRBV6-1,NA,TRBD2,TRBJ2-7,TGTGCCAGCAGTGAAGCTAGCGGGAGCTCCTACGAGCAGTACTTC,CASSEASGSSYEQYF
TRBV6-5,once,NA,TRBJ1-1,TGTGCCAGCAGTTACGGGTTTAAGATGAACACTGAAGCTTTCTTT,CASSYGFKMNTEAFF
TRBV4-1,NA,TRBD1,TRBJ1-1,TGCGCCAGCAGCCATTACTCAGGGGGCACTGAAGCTTTCTTT,CASSHYSGGTEAFF
TRBV19,NA,TRBD2,TRBJ2-1,TGTGCCAGTAGTCTTGGGACTAGCGGGAACAATGAGCAGTTCTTC,CASSLGTSGNNEQFF
TRBV9,NA,NA,TRBJ1-2,TGTGCCAGCAGCCCGTCGGGGGGGCTGGACTATGGCTACACCTTC,CASSPSGGLDYGYTF
TRBV19,NA,NA,TRBJ2-1,TGTGCCAGTACATATGACGGGTCCTGGTACAATGAGCAGTTCTTC,CASTYDGSWYNEQFF
TRBV28,NA,NA,TRBJ2-1,TGTGCCAGTCGTGGGGAAGGGACCTACAATGAGCAGTTCTTC,CASRGEGTYNEQFF
TRBV7-8,NA,NA,TRBJ2-7,TGTGCCAGCAGCTTAGCCCTCGAGGGAGGGGGGGGCGAGCAGTACTTC,CASSLALEGGGGEQYF
TRBV27,NA,NA,TRBJ2-7,TGTGCCAGCAGTTTGAGGGGGAGACCCTACGAGCAGTACTTC,CASSLRGRPYEQYF